These 18 T cell receptor beta chains were sequenced from one sample in a study of cytotoxic CD8 clonotypes in ibrutinib-treated CLL. The repertoire was sequenced with immunoSEQ multiplex PCR; TCRdb's copy has only in-frame clones and lacks some. The repertoire includes some 85,000 clones, 77% of them detected once, and just under 25% sits in the top ten. The sequenced sample was PBMCs, obtained after 24 months of ibrutinib treatment. The receptors stem from a human donor with chronic lymphocytic leukemia.

V gene TRBV5-4 combines with J gene TRBJ1-1; TRBD1 matches 7 bases. V lost 3 bases, J lost 4 bases, and 9 bases stayed unmatched. The CDR3 is made up of 15 amino acids. The germline CDR1 and CDR2 sequences are SGHNT and YYREEE (reference sequence). The CDR3 sequence: CASSWKQGMGTEAFF. The CDR3 DNA follows: TGTGCCAGCAGCTGGAAACAGGGGATGGGCACTGAAGCTTTCTTT.

The chain joins TRBV28 to TRBJ1-1, with unresolved D. In germline, CDR1 is MDHEN, CDR2 SYDVKM. The CDR3 extends over 11 amino acids. Trimming took 10 bases from V and 4 from J, leaving 10 bases between them. The CDR3 sequence: CATKLSTEAFF. The CDR3 DNA reads as TGTGCCACCAAGTTGAGCACTGAAGCTTTCTTT.

J is TRBJ1-5 and V is TRBV28, with D maybe TRBD1 (5 bases). The germline V gene has CDR1 MDHEN and CDR2 SYDVKM. V lost 6 bases to trimming and J lost 7 bases, with 22 bases between them. The CDR3 totals 16 residues. CDR3 protein: CASSISRDARRQPQHF. The CDR3 region has the DNA TGTGCCAGCAGCATCTCCCGGGACGCCCGTAGACAGCCCCAGCATTTT.

This clone was counted once. The V call is TRBV18, the J call TRBJ2-6; 11 bases fit TRBD1. Unmatched junction bases numbered 4, after V lost 4 bases and J lost 2 bases. Germline lookup yields CDR1 KGHSH and CDR2 LQKENI. The CDR3 is made up of 17 amino acids. This CDR3 is CASSLGTGGTGANVLTF. CDR3 sequence (DNA): TGTGCCAGCTCACTTGGGACAGGGGGAACTGGGGCCAACGTCCTGACTTTC.

This clone was observed a few times. The rearrangement joins TRBV7-6 to TRBJ1-1; possibly TRBD1 for D (5 bases). The V gene lost 5 bases and the J gene lost 2 bases, with 9 bases spanning the gap. The V gene's germline CDR1 is SGHVS and CDR2 FNYEAQ. CDR3 length equals 13 residues. CDR3 sequence reads: CASSRDSNTEAFF. DNA of the CDR3: TGTGCCAGCAGCCGTGACAGTAACACTGAAGCTTTCTTT. The variable domain in full, completed from reference TRBV7-6 and TRBJ1-1, reads GAGVSQSPRYKVTKRGQDVALRCDPISGHVSLYWYRQALGQGPEFLTYFNYEAQQDKSGLPNDRFSAERPEGSISTLTIQRTEQRDSAMYRCASSRDSNTEAFFGQGTRLTVV.

This clone was counted between two and nine times. J is TRBJ1-5 and V is TRBV5-1, with D uncertain. The ends were cut back, 5 bases at V and 6 bases at J, with 9 bases in the middle. Germline CDR1 reads SGHRS; CDR2 reads YFSETQ. The CDR3 has 12 amino acids. CDR3 sequence: CASSDPGQPQHF. The CDR3 DNA is TGCGCCAGCAGTGATCCCGGTCAGCCCCAGCATTTT.

The chain uses TRBV9 and TRBJ2-3; D call uncertain. The CDR3 consists of 15 residues. Germline CDR1 and CDR2: SGDLS and YYNGEE. The V end was cut by 0 bases, the J end by 4 bases, with 12 bases between. The CDR3 region has the DNA TGTGCCAGCAGCGTAGCTGGGTGGCGTGCAGATACGCAGTATTTT. This sequence encodes CASSVAGWRADTQYF.

This rearrangement joins TRBV7-9 to TRBJ2-1; TRBD1 matches at 7 bases. With V trimmed by 2 bases and J by 3 bases, 4 bases remained unmatched. The CDR3 is 15 amino acids. Germline V gene data show CDR1 as SEHNR and CDR2 as FQNEAQ (reference sequence). The CDR3 region has the DNA TGTGCCAGCAGCTTAACGACAGGGCGCTACAATGAGCAGTTCTTC. The encoded protein is CASSLTTGRYNEQFF.

The chain carries TRBV7-2 and TRBJ2-3, with a tentative D call TRBD2 (5 bases). This CDR3 has 14 amino acids. Trimming removed 4 bases at V and 5 bases at J, with 13 bases between. CDR1 is SGHTA, CDR2 FQGNSA, per germline. The CDR3 region is CASSSRGTQDTQYF. As DNA, the CDR3 is TGTGCCAGCAGCTCACGGGGAACCCAAGATACGCAGTATTTT.

This clone was seen more than once but under ten times. This chain links TRBV5-1 with TRBJ1-1; D is undetermined. Per germline, CDR1 SGHRS and CDR2 YFSETQ. The V and J ends lost 2 bases and 5 bases respectively, with 16 bases between them. This CDR3 is built from 15 residues. The CDR3 loop reads CASSLNSGGLTEAFF. As DNA, the CDR3 is TGCGCCAGCAGCTTAAATTCGGGCGGCCTAACTGAAGCTTTCTTT.

In its sample, this clone was seen many times. This chain uses TRBV19 with TRBJ2-2; 16 nucleotides agree with TRBD2. The CDR3 totals 19 residues. Germline V gives CDR1 LNHDA, CDR2 SQIVND (reference sequence). V gave up 5 bases and J gave up 3 bases; unmatched junction bases: 9. Written as DNA, the CDR3 is TGTGCCAGTAGTCCGGGACTAGCGGGAGGGCGCGTCGACACCGGGGAGCTGTTTTTT. Translating it yields CASSPGLAGGRVDTGELFF. The full variable domain, in which reference TRBV19 and TRBJ2-2 provide the parts outside the CDR3, is DGGITQSPKYLFRKEGQNVTLSCEQNLNHDAMYWYRQDPGQGLRLIYYSQIVNDFQKGDIAEGYSVSREKKESFPLTVTSAQKNPTAFYLCASSPGLAGGRVDTGELFFGEGSRLTVL.

The rearrangement joins TRBV30 to TRBJ2-3; D not resolved. V was shortened by 2 bases and J by 6 bases, with 18 bases between the two germline ends. The germline CDR1 and CDR2 sequences are GTSNPN and SVGIG (reference sequence). This CDR3 is 15 amino acids long. The CDR3 sequence: CAWSNKAAHLDTQYF. CDR3 coding DNA: TGTGCCTGGAGTAATAAAGCAGCCCATTTGGATACGCAGTATTTT.

This clone was recorded once. The rearrangement links TRBV5-1 to TRBJ2-1, with a tentative D call TRBD2 (6 bases). The CDR3 runs to 15 residues. Per the germline V gene, CDR1 is SGHRS and CDR2 is YFSETQ. V was clipped by 2 bases and J by 8 bases, with 17 bases between them. The CDR3 spells CASSLRGSGRDEQFF. The CDR3 DNA is TGCGCCAGCAGCTTAAGGGGTAGCGGCAGGGATGAGCAGTTCTTC.

The chain links TRBV6-1 to TRBJ2-1; 10 bases are shared with TRBD2. Germline V gene sequence: CDR1 MNHNS, CDR2 SASEGT. Trimming removed 4 bases from V and 5 bases from J; junction bases left unmatched: 5. CDR3 size: 15 residues. CDR3 DNA: TGTGCCAGCAGTGGAAGCGGGAGGGCTCACAATGAGCAGTTCTTC. Translated, it gives CASSGSGRAHNEQFF.

The chain is built from TRBV11-2 and TRBJ2-7, with 9 bases identical to TRBD1. The germline V gene has CDR1 SGHAT and CDR2 FQNNGV. The CDR3 is made up of 15 amino acids. The trim removed 5 bases at V and 3 bases at J, leaving 8 bases unmatched. The CDR3 loop is CASSHGQGSFYEQYF. CDR3 DNA sequence: TGTGCCAGCAGCCACGGACAGGGGAGTTTCTACGAGCAGTACTTC.

The J gene is TRBJ1-5, the V gene TRBV28; 8 positions match TRBD1. The CDR3 covers 15 residues. Germline V gene data show CDR1 as MDHEN and CDR2 as SYDVKM. J lost 4 bases, V lost 5 bases, and 7 bases had no gene match. CDR3 sequence reads: CASSVPTGDNQPQHF. CDR3 sequence (DNA): TGTGCCAGCAGTGTACCGACAGGGGATAATCAGCCCCAGCATTTT.

This clone was seen only once. The rearrangement links TRBV4-2 to TRBJ2-4; 15 bases are shared with TRBD2. CDR1 is LGHNA and CDR2 is YNFKEQ in the germline V gene. The CDR3 covers 22 residues. V lost 0 bases to trimming and J lost 2 bases; unmatched junction nucleotides: 14. The CDR3 spells CASSQDHPRTSGRAGSKNIQYF. CDR3 nucleotide sequence: TGTGCCAGCAGCCAAGATCATCCCAGGACTAGCGGGAGGGCGGGGTCCAAAAACATTCAGTACTTC.

The gene calls are TRBV5-5 and TRBJ2-7; D is ambiguous. Germline CDR1 SGHKS, CDR2 YYEKEE (reference sequence). Trimming took off 2 bases at V and 10 bases at J, with 22 bases between the two ends. The CDR3 loop spans 15 amino acids. DNA for the CDR3: TGTGCCAGCAGCTTAGCCGATTCCCAAAGGCGTCATCAGTACTTC. Translated: CASSLADSQRRHQYF.